Following are 21 T cell receptor beta chains from one sample sequenced in a study of vaccination effects on CD4 cells after COVID-19 (dated by TCRdb to between 2021 and 2024). In the ViraFEST assay, PBMC were stimulated with viral peptide pools, and antigen-specific CD4+ T cell clonotypes were then identified by expansion using TCR sequencing. After about 10 days of culture, CD4+ T cells were isolated with the EasySep CD4+ T cell isolation kit. Participants received two doses of either the BNT162b2 or the mRNA-1273 mRNA SARS-CoV-2 vaccine. The antigens for these receptors are not known. The protocol used for the library was the immunoSEQ multiplex PCR assay. In TCRdb, the immuneACCESS table is reduced to in-frame sequences with V and J assigned. These tables do not hold every clone; where another copy was compared, an unresolved V gene accounts for under half, and the others remain unexplained. The sample table shows 60,000 to 90,000 clones, and around 80% are seen once. Together, the top ten hold approximately 1.2% of the sample.

This specimen was CD4+ T cells from PBMCs cultured with HCoV-229E spike peptides, taken after COVID-19 vaccination. This specimen's cell subset or site label, interpreted: HCoV-229E spike overlapping peptide pool stimulation. These TCRs come from a human donor who received a COVID-19 vaccine.

This chain links TRBV6-5 with TRBJ1-1, with 7 bases aligning to TRBD1. CDR3 length: 14 residues. CDR1 and CDR2 from the germline V gene are MNHEY and SVGAGI. Trimming removed 11 bases from V and 1 base from J; junction bases left unmatched: 10. Here the CDR3 reads CAAGRGSGNTEAFF. The CDR3 DNA reads TGTGCCGCTGGCAGGGGGTCAGGGAACACTGAAGCTTTCTTT.

This chain joins TRBV7-2 and TRBJ2-4, with no clear D. Germline CDR1 reads SGHTA; CDR2 reads FQGNSA. This CDR3 has 15 amino acids. V was shortened by 2 bases and J by 0 bases, with 8 bases between the two germline ends. The CDR3 loop is CASSLFTLAKNIQYF. In nucleotides, the CDR3 is TGTGCCAGCAGCTTATTTACGTTAGCCAAAAACATTCAGTACTTC.

V and J are TRBV6-5 and TRBJ1-1; D is possibly TRBD1 (5 bases). Trimming removed 4 bases from V and 11 bases from J, with 23 bases in between. The CDR3 is 15 residues long. Germline lookup yields CDR1 MNHEY and CDR2 SVGAGI. CDR3 nucleotides: TGTGCCAGCAGTTCAGACCTCCGGGACGGCCAGGGTGCTTTCTTT. Translation: CASSSDLRDGQGAFF.

The rearrangement joins TRBV6-1 to TRBJ1-6; 9 bases align to TRBD1. V lost 3 bases, J lost 10 bases, and 7 bases stayed unmatched. The CDR3 has 15 amino acids. Germline V gene sequence: CDR1 MNHNS, CDR2 SASEGT. CDR3 bases: TGTGCCAGCAGTGATGGGACAGGGAGGGCATCACCCCTCCACTTT. It specifies CASSDGTGRASPLHF.

This chain links TRBV5-1 with TRBJ2-1; 8 nucleotides line up with TRBD1. The length of the CDR3 is 15 residues. CDR1 is SGHRS and CDR2 is YFSETQ in the germline V gene. The trim removed 4 bases at V and 8 bases at J, leaving 11 bases unmatched. CDR3 in DNA: TGCGCCAGCAGCCCTTCCGGAGACAGGGGAGATGAGCAGTTCTTC. Protein product: CASSPSGDRGDEQFF. The entire variable domain, with the rest obtained from reference TRBV5-1 and TRBJ2-1, is as follows: KAGVTQTPRYLIKTRGQQVTLSCSPISGHRSVSWYQQTPGQGLQFLFEYFSETQRNKGNFPGRFSGRQFSNSRSEMNVSTLELGDSALYLCASSPSGDRGDEQFFGPGTRLTVL.

The gene calls are TRBV5-8 and TRBJ2-7; unclear D gene. Trimming removed 0 bases from V and 7 bases from J, with 11 bases in between. The CDR3 is made up of 13 amino acids. The germline CDR1 and CDR2 sequences are SGHTS and YDEGEE. The CDR3 here is CASSLERLIEQYV. As DNA, the CDR3 is TGTGCCAGCAGCTTGGAAAGGCTGATAGAGCAGTACGTC.

This clone has only a few counts. This chain joins TRBV7-3 and TRBJ2-3; D ambiguous. Per the germline V gene, CDR1 is SGHTA and CDR2 is FQGTGA. The CDR3 loop spans 12 amino acids. Between the trimmed V and J ends, which lost 5 bases and 3 bases, there was a span of 6 bases. CDR3: CASSHGTDTQYF. CDR3 bases: TGTGCCAGCAGCCATGGGACAGATACGCAGTATTTT.

The CDR3 DNA follows: TGTGCCAGCAGCGCCTTGGACAGCTACAATGAGCAGTTCTTC. Translating gives CASSALDSYNEQFF. This chain uses TRBV9 with TRBJ2-1; maybe TRBD1 (6 bases). V lost 3 bases and J lost 3, with 10 bases in between. The CDR3 is 14 amino acids. CDR1 and CDR2 (germline): SGDLS, YYNGEE.

Only a few counts were recorded for this clone. The chain couples TRBV18 to TRBJ1-5, with D uncertain. The V gene lost 1 base and the J gene lost 0 bases, with 4 bases spanning the gap. In germline, CDR1 is KGHSH, CDR2 LQKENI. The CDR3 totals 14 residues. The CDR3 sequence: CASSPQGSNQPQHF. Here the CDR3 DNA reads TGTGCCAGCTCACCACAGGGTAGCAATCAGCCCCAGCATTTT.

This chain uses TRBV6-2 or TRBV6-3 with TRBJ1-2; D might be TRBD1 (6 bases). The germline V and J ends were trimmed by 1 base and 6 bases, with 9 bases remaining between them. This CDR3 region has 13 residues. The germline CDR1 and CDR2 sequences are MNHEY and SVGEGT. The CDR3 is CASSYLPGDGYTF. The CDR3 bases are TGTGCCAGCAGTTACTTGCCAGGGGATGGCTACACCTTC.

Only one count was recorded for this clone. This chain joins TRBV24-1 and TRBJ2-3, with no clear D. There are 14 residues in the CDR3. Germline CDR1 is KGHDR and CDR2 is SFDVKD. The ends were cut back, 4 bases at V and 2 bases at J, with 9 bases in the middle. This CDR3 reads CATSEERPTDTQYF. CDR3 coding DNA: TGTGCCACCAGTGAGGAACGACCCACAGATACGCAGTATTTT.

The rearrangement joins TRBV6-2 or TRBV6-3 to TRBJ1-5; D gene ambiguous. CDR1 and CDR2 from the germline V gene are MNHEY and SVGEGT. CDR3 length equals 12 residues. V was shortened by 5 bases and J by 4 bases, with 6 bases between the two germline ends. The DNA of the CDR3 is TGTGCCAGCAGTCCCCGGAATCAGCCCCAGCATTTT. It encodes CASSPRNQPQHF.

The chain carries TRBV2 and TRBJ1-2; D unclear. V was clipped by 3 bases and J by 4 bases, with 15 bases between them. Germline lookup yields CDR1 SNHLY and CDR2 FYNNEI. The CDR3 is made up of 15 amino acids. The CDR3 region is CASSDPGSLAYGYTF. In DNA, the CDR3 is TGTGCCAGCAGTGACCCGGGTTCGTTGGCCTATGGCTACACCTTC.

The CDR3 loop reads CASSPRTGQSYGYTF. In DNA, the CDR3 is TGTGCCAGCAGCCCTAGGACAGGTCAATCCTATGGCTACACCTTC. The chain couples TRBV7-9 to TRBJ1-2; TRBD1 agrees at 7 bases. The CDR3 has 15 residues. V was clipped by 5 bases and J by 4 bases; unmatched bases: 10. From germline, CDR1 is SEHNR and CDR2 FQNEAQ (reference sequence).

This clone was picked up one time. The chain carries TRBV5-5 and TRBJ1-2; weak D call: TRBD1 (5 bases). V was clipped by 5 bases and J by 1 base, with 15 bases between them. Germline lookup yields CDR1 SGHKS and CDR2 YYEKEE (reference sequence). This CDR3 comprises 15 residues. The CDR3 sequence: CASRSQPTDNYGYTF. CDR3 bases: TGTGCCAGCAGGTCGCAACCGACAGATAACTATGGCTACACCTTC.

V usage is TRBV24-1 and J usage is TRBJ1-5, with 7 positions matching TRBD1. The CDR3 consists of 17 residues. Germline V gives CDR1 KGHDR, CDR2 SFDVKD. J gave up 6 bases and V 2 bases, and 12 bases lay outside the gene matches. Here the CDR3 reads CATSDSEGQGVGQPQHF. Here the CDR3 DNA reads TGTGCCACCAGTGATTCGGAAGGCCAGGGGGTCGGTCAGCCCCAGCATTTT.

The chain employs TRBV7-3 and TRBJ2-1; D unresolved. The CDR3 has 15 residues. With 1 base removed from V and 0 bases from J, the gap between germline ends came to 7 bases. The germline CDR1 and CDR2 sequences are SGHTA and FQGTGA. Written as DNA, the CDR3 is TGTGCCAGCAGCTTAATCGAGAGCTCCTACAATGAGCAGTTCTTC. It is translated as CASSLIESSYNEQFF.

This chain joins TRBV19 and TRBJ1-2; the D is unclear. Trimming stripped 5 bases from V and 1 base from J, with 17 bases between. CDR3 length: 16 amino acids. Germline V CDR1 and CDR2: LNHDA, SQIVND (reference sequence). CDR3 nucleotide sequence: TGTGCCAGTAGTCCCCTTGCGATGCGGGATAACTATGGCTACACCTTC. Protein: CASSPLAMRDNYGYTF. Using reference TRBV19 and TRBJ1-2 for the parts outside the CDR3, the full variable domain is DGGITQSPKYLFRKEGQNVTLSCEQNLNHDAMYWYRQDPGQGLRLIYYSQIVNDFQKGDIAEGYSVSREKKESFPLTVTSAQKNPTAFYLCASSPLAMRDNYGYTFGSGTRLTVV.

CDR3 DNA sequence: TGTGCCAGTCAGGGACGATTGGGGGAGCTGTTTTTT. Protein product: CASQGRLGELFF. The chain couples TRBV5-6 to TRBJ2-2, with D perhaps TRBD1 or TRBD2 (5 bases each). The germline V and J ends were trimmed by 8 bases and 8 bases, with 13 bases remaining between them. Germline assignment: CDR1 SGHDT and CDR2 YYEEEE. The CDR3 runs 12 residues.

The chain joins TRBV6-6 to TRBJ1-1, with D hard to call. Trimming cost V 4 bases and J 9 bases, with 18 bases left between them. The length of the CDR3 is 14 residues. Germline-derived CDR1 and CDR2 are MNHNY and SVGAGI (reference sequence). CDR3 in amino acids: CASSSREWSWKAFF. The CDR3 coding sequence is TGTGCCAGCAGTTCCCGGGAGTGGTCTTGGAAAGCTTTCTTT.

V gene TRBV18 combines with J gene TRBJ2-3; D gene uncertain. The CDR3 length is 12 residues. Germline V CDR1 and CDR2: KGHSH, LQKENI. Trimming pared 0 bases from V and 6 bases from J, leaving 4 bases between. The CDR3 DNA reads as TGTGCCAGCTCACCACCGGCGGATACGCAGTATTTT. Its translation: CASSPPADTQYF.